Below, 31 T cell receptor beta chains from the same sample are listed, as sequenced in a study of Graves' ophthalmopathy and Graves' hyperthyroidism (dated by TCRdb to 2017 to 2018). Reads for this sample came from an Illumina HiSeq 2000. For repertoire sequencing, the TCR beta CDR3 regions were amplified from RNA transcripts. HTBI primers and the Qiagen OneStep RT-PCR kit were used in a first-round RT-PCR, which was followed by a second-round multiplex PCR, size selection and purification. Using fastp trimming at Q25 and MiXCR clonotype assembly, TCRdb reanalyzed the public sequencing data and kept in-frame beta chains. Merged by CDR3 protein, the rows form single entries marked with the most common genes and DNA. This sample comprises about 380,000 distinct CDR3 sequences, less than 20% of them detected only once. Jointly, the top ten make up about 7% of the sample. Input material: peripheral blood. These receptors all stem from a woman younger than 35 with stable Graves' hyperthyroidism. Donor details come from another sample of the same person, matched by shared clones.

This clonotype was observed at least ten times. CDR3 loop: CASSLNPLGMGTEAFF. CDR3 sequence (DNA): TGCGCCAGCAGCTTAAACCCCCTAGGGATGGGCACTGAAGCTTTCTTT. The V call is TRBV5-1, the J call TRBJ1-1; D is ambiguous. The V end lost 2 bases, the J end lost 4 bases, and 18 bases lay between the germline ends. This CDR3 spans 16 amino acids. Germline V gives CDR1 SGHRS, CDR2 YFSETQ. The entire variable domain, with the rest obtained from reference TRBV5-1 and TRBJ1-1, is as follows: KAGVTQTPRYLIKTRGQQVTLSCSPISGHRSVSWYQQTPGQGLQFLFEYFSETQRNKGNFPGRFSGRQFSNSRSEMNVSTLELGDSALYLCASSLNPLGMGTEAFFGQGTRLTVV.

Only a few counts were recorded for this clonotype. The V call is TRBV5-1, the J call TRBJ2-5; 9 nucleotides match TRBD1. Germline CDR1 is SGHRS and CDR2 is YFSETQ. Trimming cost V 3 bases and J 5 bases; bases outside gene matches: 2. This CDR3 has 13 residues. The CDR3 sequence: CASSWDRDETQYF. The CDR3 region has the DNA TGCGCCAGCAGCTGGGACAGGGACGAGACCCAGTACTTC.

This clonotype was observed a handful of times. The chain joins TRBV13 to TRBJ2-5; a possible D gene is TRBD2 (6 bases). In germline, CDR1 is PRHDT, CDR2 FYEKMQ (reference sequence). Trimming took off 2 bases at V and 5 bases at J, with 15 bases between the two ends. The CDR3 runs 15 residues. CDR3 nucleotide sequence: TGTGCCAGCAGCTTAACGATAGGGGCGGGGGAGACCCAGTACTTC. Its protein product is CASSLTIGAGETQYF.

The chain employs TRBV7-2 and TRBJ1-5; TRBD1 matches at 9 bases. Germline values: CDR1 SGHTA, CDR2 FQGNSA. The CDR3 runs to 15 residues. Germline trimming cut 6 bases from V and 4 bases from J; bases unmatched to any gene: 7. CDR3: CASSSTGGWNQPQHF. The CDR3 region has the DNA TGTGCCAGCAGTAGTACAGGGGGCTGGAATCAGCCCCAGCATTTT. The full variable domain, its missing parts supplied by reference TRBV7-2 and TRBJ1-5, is GAGVSQSPSNKVTEKGKDVELRCDPISGHTALYWYRQSLGQGLEFLIYFQGNSAPDKSGLPSDRFSAERTGGSVSTLTIQRTQQEDSAVYLCASSSTGGWNQPQHFGDGTRLSIL.

This clonotype has ten or more counts. The chain carries TRBV6-2 or TRBV6-3 and TRBJ1-5; D might be TRBD1 (6 bases). The CDR3 consists of 13 residues. The V end lost 8 bases, the J end lost 6 bases, and 14 bases lay between the germline ends. CDR1 and CDR2 from the germline V gene are MNHEY and SVGEGT. The CDR3 sequence: CASAGQGSQPQHF. As DNA, the CDR3 is TGTGCCAGCGCCGGGCAGGGGAGTCAGCCCCAGCATTTT.

This clonotype was seen ten or more times. The rearrangement links TRBV6-5 to TRBJ2-1; a weak D match, TRBD2 (5 bases). The CDR3 is made up of 13 amino acids. V was pared by 2 bases and J by 9 bases, with 11 bases between. The germline CDR1 and CDR2 sequences are MNHEY and SVGAGI. The CDR3 sequence is CASSYAGPFEQFF. CDR3 sequence (DNA): TGTGCCAGCAGTTACGCGGGCCCCTTTGAGCAGTTCTTC.

In its sample, this clonotype was seen many times. J is TRBJ1-1 and V is TRBV7-2, with D hard to call. Looked up from germline, CDR1 is SGHTA and CDR2 is FQGNSA. The CDR3 has 14 residues. V lost 1 base and J 6 bases, leaving 12 bases between the germline ends. The CDR3 DNA follows: TGTGCCAGCAGCTTAGGCCGGGGTGGGCCTGAAGCTTTCTTT. Translated, it gives CASSLGRGGPEAFF.

This clonotype was detected ten times or more. The chain is built from TRBV4-2 and TRBJ2-7, with D possibly matching TRBD1 (6 bases). Between the trimmed V and J ends, which lost 7 bases and 0 bases, there was a span of 25 bases. Germline CDR1 and CDR2: LGHNA and YNFKEQ. The CDR3 contains 18 residues. The DNA for the CDR3 is TGTGCCAGCACAAGCTTGAGAATCAGGGGCCGCTCCTCCTACGAGCAGTACTTC. It translates to CASTSLRIRGRSSYEQYF.

J is TRBJ2-4 and V is TRBV12-3 or TRBV12-4; D not certain. V gave up 6 bases and J gave up 2 bases, with 11 bases separating them. There are 14 residues in the CDR3. The CDR3 nucleotides are TGTGCCAGCAGCCCCGGTTTTACCAAAAACATTCAGTACTTC. This translates into CASSPGFTKNIQYF.

This clonotype has at least ten counts. The V call is TRBV7-6, the J call TRBJ1-5; 7 nucleotides align to TRBD1. In germline, CDR1 is SGHVS, CDR2 FNYEAQ. V shed 1 base, J shed 6 bases, and the junction held 3 bases outside the gene matches. CDR3 size: 14 residues. The CDR3 region is CASSLGKGAQPQHF. The CDR3 DNA is TGTGCCAGCAGCTTAGGAAAGGGGGCTCAGCCCCAGCATTTT.

CDR3 protein: CAITSGGSEAFF. CDR3 nucleotides: TGTGCCATCACCAGTGGGGGCAGTGAAGCTTTCTTT. This chain uses TRBV10-3 with TRBJ1-1; a possible D gene is TRBD1 (6 bases). CDR1 and CDR2 from the germline V gene are ENHRY and SYGVKD. The CDR3 sequence is 12 residues long. V lost 7 bases and J lost 7, with 13 bases in between.

This clonotype was observed at least ten times. The chain uses TRBV27 and TRBJ1-2; D perhaps matches TRBD1 (5 bases). The CDR3 spans 13 residues. The V gene's germline CDR1 is MNHEY and CDR2 SMNVEV (reference sequence). V lost 7 bases to trimming and J lost 3 bases, with 12 bases between them. CDR3 loop: CASTPGPDYGYTF. CDR3 nucleotide sequence: TGTGCCAGCACCCCGGGGCCGGACTATGGCTACACCTTC.

This clonotype was counted many times. CDR3 bases: TGTGCCAGCAGTTACTCGATCCCCTTAGCGGACTCCTACGAGCAGTACTTC. As protein: CASSYSIPLADSYEQYF. The chain has TRBV6-5 and TRBJ2-7; possibly TRBD2 for D (6 bases). Germline loops: CDR1 MNHEY, CDR2 SVGAGI. The V and J ends lost 0 bases and 0 bases respectively, with 15 bases between them. The CDR3 runs to 17 residues.

This clonotype was seen ten or more times. The J gene is TRBJ1-2, the V gene TRBV6-1; D is possibly TRBD1 (5 bases). CDR1 and CDR2 (germline): MNHNS, SASEGT. CDR3 length: 12 amino acids. Trimming took 7 bases from V and 8 from J, leaving 14 bases between them. CDR3 nucleotide sequence: TGTGCCAGCACTGATCGGTGGGGCGGCTACACCTTC. Protein sequence: CASTDRWGGYTF.

This clonotype was seen ten or more times. V is TRBV27 and J is TRBJ1-5; perhaps TRBD1 as D (6 bases). V lost 5 bases to trimming and J lost 9 bases, with 11 bases between them. Germline lookup yields CDR1 MNHEY and CDR2 SMNVEV (reference sequence). The CDR3 is 12 amino acids. The CDR3 region has the DNA TGTGCCAGCAGTCCCACAGGGATGCCCCAGCATTTT. Protein sequence: CASSPTGMPQHF.

Many counts were recorded for this clonotype. The genes are TRBV11-2 and TRBJ2-5, with 10 positions matching TRBD1. Germline V CDR1 and CDR2: SGHAT, FQNNGV. This CDR3 is built from 15 residues. Losses at the gene ends were 5 bases for V and 5 bases for J; bases not matched to a gene: 8. CDR3 sequence (DNA): TGTGCCAGCAGCCCTCGATCGACAGGGGGCGAGACCCAGTACTTC. This translates into CASSPRSTGGETQYF.

The chain recombines TRBV4-1 with TRBJ2-5; D gene unclear. The CDR3 sequence is 16 residues long. The V end was cut by 2 bases, the J end by 5 bases, with 18 bases between. Germline V lookup: CDR1 MGHRA, CDR2 YSYEKL. The CDR3 reads CASSQTLERVWETQYF. DNA of the CDR3: TGCGCCAGCAGCCAAACCCTAGAAAGGGTTTGGGAGACCCAGTACTTC.

At least ten counts were recorded for this clonotype. The rearrangement joins TRBV7-2 to TRBJ1-2, with D possibly being TRBD1 (6 bases). V lost 4 bases and J lost 5, with 17 bases in between. This CDR3 is built from 15 residues. The germline V gene has CDR1 SGHTA and CDR2 FQGNSA. CDR3 in amino acids: CASSSNGGRGYGYTF. The DNA for the CDR3 is TGTGCCAGCAGCTCGAATGGGGGGCGCGGTTATGGCTACACCTTC.

The chain combines TRBV11-2 with TRBJ1-5; D remains unclear. The V end was cut by 6 bases, the J end by 0 bases, with 15 bases between. Germline lookup yields CDR1 SGHAT and CDR2 FQNNGV. The CDR3 runs 16 residues. CDR3: CASSPGPGGSNQPQHF. The CDR3 DNA follows: TGTGCCAGCAGTCCCGGCCCAGGCGGTAGCAATCAGCCCCAGCATTTT.

There are a few counts of this clonotype. For the CDR3, the DNA is TGTGCCAGCGGACAGGGGGAGCACACTGAAGCTTTCTTT. This gives the protein CASGQGEHTEAFF. The chain combines TRBV18 with TRBJ1-1, with 10 bases fitting TRBD1. With 8 bases clipped from V and 3 bases from J, the junction kept 3 bases outside the gene matches. The CDR3 runs 13 residues. Germline values: CDR1 KGHSH, CDR2 LQKENI.

This clonotype was observed many times. The chain couples TRBV20-1 to TRBJ1-1; tentative D call: TRBD1 (5 bases). Germline CDR1 is DFQATT and CDR2 is SNEGSKA (reference sequence). Deletions cut 5 bases from V and 4 bases from J, with 11 bases between. The CDR3 sequence is 12 residues long. The CDR3 protein is CSAGGVATEAFF. CDR3 sequence (DNA): TGCAGTGCTGGGGGTGTGGCCACTGAAGCTTTCTTT.

This clonotype was observed at least ten times. This chain uses TRBV2 with TRBJ1-1; TRBD1 is a possible D gene (5 bases). V shed 4 bases and J shed 3 bases, with 18 bases lying between them. The germline V gene encodes CDR1 SNHLY and CDR2 FYNNEI. This CDR3 region has 16 residues. CDR3 nucleotides: TGTGCCAGCAGTGGGGGCGATCGGGGAGGGGACACTGAAGCTTTCTTT. Its translation: CASSGGDRGGDTEAFF.

This clonotype was detected many times. Here the CDR3 DNA reads TGTGCCAGCAGCGCGGAGCCTGCGATGAACACTGAAGCTTTCTTT. It translates to CASSAEPAMNTEAFF. The chain carries TRBV11-1 and TRBJ1-1; D not certain. Germline V CDR1 and CDR2: SGHAT, FQDESV (reference sequence). This CDR3 comprises 15 residues. V shed 5 bases and J shed 0 bases, with 13 bases lying between them.

This clonotype has at least ten counts. This rearrangement joins TRBV6-1 to TRBJ2-7; possibly TRBD1 or TRBD2 for D (5 bases each). V shed 4 bases and J shed 2 bases, with 21 bases lying between them. CDR1 and CDR2 from the germline V gene are MNHNS and SASEGT. The CDR3 runs 17 residues. CDR3 nucleotides: TGTGCCAGCAGTGCGAGCTTTCCGGGAAAGGGGACCTACGAGCAGTACTTC. Its translation is CASSASFPGKGTYEQYF.

This clonotype has only a few counts. A much larger clone differs by one base, so this may be a read error. The chain is built from TRBV19 and TRBJ1-6; D unresolved. The CDR3 extends over 15 amino acids. The germline gives CDR1 LNHDA, CDR2 SQIVND (reference sequence). The CDR3 DNA is TGTGCCAGTAGTATCGGGGTGGGAAGGTATTCACACCTCCACTTT. Its translation: CASSIGVGRYSHLHF.

This clonotype was counted between two and nine times. The chain combines TRBV29-1 with TRBJ2-7; D possibly corresponds to TRBD1 (7 bases). CDR1 is SQVTM and CDR2 is ANQGSEA in the germline V gene. The CDR3 covers 15 residues. Trimming pared 1 base from V and 4 bases from J, leaving 17 bases between. CDR3 region: CSVEGGGTASYEQYF. The CDR3 coding sequence is TGCAGCGTTGAAGGGGGCGGGACAGCGTCGTACGAGCAGTACTTC.

This sequence joins TRBV2 and TRBJ1-5, with D tentatively TRBD1 (5 bases). Trimming pared 8 bases from V and 3 bases from J, leaving 8 bases between. Per germline, CDR1 SNHLY and CDR2 FYNNEI. The length of the CDR3 is 12 residues. CDR3 bases: TGTGCCAGCGGCAGGGACAATCAGCCCCAGCATTTT. This translates into CASGRDNQPQHF. Based on the CDR3 plus reference TRBV2 and TRBJ1-5, the full variable domain is EPEVTQTPSHQVTQMGQEVILRCVPISNHLYFYWYRQILGQKVEFLVSFYNNEISEKSEIFDDQFSVERPDGSNFTLKIRSTKLEDSAMYFCASGRDNQPQHFGDGTRLSIL.

This clonotype was counted ten times or more. The chain is built from TRBV20-1 and TRBJ1-5; TRBD1 is a possible D gene (5 bases). The CDR3 totals 13 residues. The germline CDR1 and CDR2 sequences are DFQATT and SNEGSKA (reference sequence). V was pared by 3 bases and J by 4 bases, with 10 bases between. Here the CDR3 DNA reads TGCAGTGCTAGTGGGGGGGGGAATCAGCCCCAGCATTTT. Protein product: CSASGGGNQPQHF.

This clonotype came up many times. The CDR3 protein is CASSLAFGTGEQYF. The DNA for the CDR3 is TGTGCCAGCAGCTTAGCCTTTGGGACGGGCGAGCAGTACTTC. The J gene is TRBJ2-7, the V gene TRBV11-2; D possibly matches TRBD1 or TRBD2 (5 bases each). The CDR3 has 14 amino acids. The V and J ends lost 1 base and 6 bases respectively, with 13 bases between them. Germline values: CDR1 SGHAT, CDR2 FQNNGV.

Ten or more counts support this clonotype. The chain links TRBV6-2 or TRBV6-3 to TRBJ1-1; D is undetermined. The V end was cut by 4 bases, the J end by 7 bases, with 13 bases between. The CDR3 extends over 13 amino acids. Germline V gives CDR1 MNHEY, CDR2 SVGEGT. The CDR3 DNA reads as TGTGCCAGCAGTTTTAGGGCTCACGGTGAAGCTTTCTTT. Translated: CASSFRAHGEAFF.

This clonotype was detected only a few times. The chain carries TRBV11-3 and TRBJ2-2, with D hard to call. Trimming stripped 4 bases from V and 7 bases from J, with 16 bases between. The CDR3 runs to 15 residues. CDR1 is SGHNT and CDR2 is YENEEA in the germline V gene. The CDR3, as DNA: TGTGCCAGCAGCTACCGTGGAACCCCCAGCGGGGAGCTGTTTTTT. The encoded protein is CASSYRGTPSGELFF.